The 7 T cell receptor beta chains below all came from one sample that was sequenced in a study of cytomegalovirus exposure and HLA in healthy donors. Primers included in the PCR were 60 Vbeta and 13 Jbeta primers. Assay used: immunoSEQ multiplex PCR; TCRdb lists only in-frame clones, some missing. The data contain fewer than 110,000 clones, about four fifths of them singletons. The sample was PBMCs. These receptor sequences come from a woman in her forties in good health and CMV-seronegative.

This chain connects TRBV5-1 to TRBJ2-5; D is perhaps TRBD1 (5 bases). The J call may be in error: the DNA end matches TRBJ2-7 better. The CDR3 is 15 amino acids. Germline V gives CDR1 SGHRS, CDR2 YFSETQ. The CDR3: CASSLEATAIYEQYF. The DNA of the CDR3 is TGCGCCAGCAGCTTGGAAGCGACAGCTATCTACGAGCAGTACTTC.

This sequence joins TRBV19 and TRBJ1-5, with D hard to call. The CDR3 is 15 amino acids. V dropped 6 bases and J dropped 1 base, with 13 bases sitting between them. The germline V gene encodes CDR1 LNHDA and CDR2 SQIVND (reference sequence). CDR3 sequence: CASSPRYESNQPQHF. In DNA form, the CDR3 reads TGTGCCAGTAGCCCGCGGTACGAGAGCAATCAGCCCCAGCATTTT. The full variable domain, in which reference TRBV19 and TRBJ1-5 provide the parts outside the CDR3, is DGGITQSPKYLFRKEGQNVTLSCEQNLNHDAMYWYRQDPGQGLRLIYYSQIVNDFQKGDIAEGYSVSREKKESFPLTVTSAQKNPTAFYLCASSPRYESNQPQHFGDGTRLSIL.

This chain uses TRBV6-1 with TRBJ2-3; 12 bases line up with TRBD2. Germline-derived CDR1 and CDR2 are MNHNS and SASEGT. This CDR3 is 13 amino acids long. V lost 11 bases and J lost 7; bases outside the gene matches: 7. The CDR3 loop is CAGSSGRVNTQYF. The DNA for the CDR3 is TGTGCCGGCTCTAGCGGGAGGGTAAATACGCAGTATTTT.

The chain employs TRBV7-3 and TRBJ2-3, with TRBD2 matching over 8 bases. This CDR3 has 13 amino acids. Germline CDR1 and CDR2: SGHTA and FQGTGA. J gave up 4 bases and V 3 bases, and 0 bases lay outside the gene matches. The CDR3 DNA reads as TGTGCCAGCAGCTTGCGGGGGGCAGATACGCAGTATTTT. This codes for CASSLRGADTQYF.

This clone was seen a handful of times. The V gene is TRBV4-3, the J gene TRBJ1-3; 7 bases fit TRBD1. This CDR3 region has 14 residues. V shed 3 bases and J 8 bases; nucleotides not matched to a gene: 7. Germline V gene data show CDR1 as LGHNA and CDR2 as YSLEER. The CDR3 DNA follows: TGCGCCAGCAGCCAGTCAACAGGGGAAGACACCATATATTTT. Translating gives CASSQSTGEDTIYF.

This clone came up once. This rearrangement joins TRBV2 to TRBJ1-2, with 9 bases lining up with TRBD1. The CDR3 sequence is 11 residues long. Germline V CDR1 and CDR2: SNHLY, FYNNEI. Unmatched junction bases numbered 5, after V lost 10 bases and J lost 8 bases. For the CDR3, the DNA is TGTGCCATCACAGGGGGCAGAGGCTACACCTTC. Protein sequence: CAITGGRGYTF.

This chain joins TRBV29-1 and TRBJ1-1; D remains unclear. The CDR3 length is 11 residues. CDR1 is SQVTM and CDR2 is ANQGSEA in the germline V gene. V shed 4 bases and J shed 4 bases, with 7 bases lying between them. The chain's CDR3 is CSVVLVTEAFF. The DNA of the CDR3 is TGCAGCGTTGTATTAGTCACTGAAGCTTTCTTT.